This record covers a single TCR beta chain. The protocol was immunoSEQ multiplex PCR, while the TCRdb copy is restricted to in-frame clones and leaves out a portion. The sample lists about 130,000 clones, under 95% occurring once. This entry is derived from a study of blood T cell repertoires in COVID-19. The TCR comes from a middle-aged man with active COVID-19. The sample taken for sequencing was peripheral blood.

The CDR3 DNA follows: TGTGCCACCTCCCGGGACAGGGGGAATGGGGCCAACGTCCTGACTTTC. Protein product: CATSRDRGNGANVLTF. The J gene is TRBJ2-6, the V gene TRBV7-9, with TRBD1 matching over 11 bases. The CDR3 extends over 16 amino acids. CDR1 and CDR2 from the germline V gene are SEHNR and FQNEAQ (reference sequence). Losses at the gene ends were 10 bases for V and 3 bases for J; bases not matched to a gene: 8.